The 12 T cell receptor beta chains below come from one sample, sequenced in a study of long-term antiretroviral therapy in people with HIV (dated by TCRdb to the early 2020s). The immunoSEQ hsTCRB v3.0 assay was used at survey level resolution for TRB variable region sequencing. TCRdb's version of the immuneACCESS table is confined to in-frame rearrangements and falls short of the full clone set. An unresolved V gene accounts for under half of the shortfall where checked; the remainder is of unknown origin. The sample profile shows over 20,000 clones; 88% of them were found once. The ten most abundant clones make up 6% to 6.5% of the sample. The material was unsorted PBMCs, obtained 0.6 years after starting antiretroviral therapy. All receptors come from a man aged 60 to 69 with HIV.

J is TRBJ2-7 and V is TRBV11-2, with D perhaps being TRBD1 or TRBD2 (5 bases each). Trimming stripped 1 base from V and 7 bases from J, with 17 bases between. CDR1 and CDR2 from the germline V gene are SGHAT and FQNNGV. The CDR3 loop spans 15 amino acids. The CDR3 region is CASSLVGRQSGEQYF. As DNA, the CDR3 is TGTGCCAGCAGCTTAGTAGGGAGACAGTCCGGGGAGCAGTACTTC.

The chain carries TRBV6-1 and TRBJ2-7; D is ambiguous. Trimming removed 2 bases at V and 0 bases at J, with 8 bases between. The CDR3 is 14 amino acids. The germline V gene has CDR1 MNHNS and CDR2 SASEGT. CDR3 in amino acids: CASSETAASYEQYF. As DNA, the CDR3 is TGTGCCAGCAGTGAAACGGCGGCCTCCTACGAGCAGTACTTC.

The chain combines TRBV5-1 with TRBJ2-7, with no clear D. Between the trimmed V and J ends, which lost 4 bases and 3 bases, there was a span of 14 bases. CDR1 SGHRS and CDR2 YFSETQ come from the germline V gene. The CDR3 extends over 14 amino acids. The CDR3 sequence is CASSPDSASYEQYF. DNA for the CDR3: TGCGCCAGCAGCCCCGACTCCGCCAGCTACGAGCAGTACTTC. Full variable domain (rest looked up from reference TRBV5-1 and TRBJ2-7): KAGVTQTPRYLIKTRGQQVTLSCSPISGHRSVSWYQQTPGQGLQFLFEYFSETQRNKGNFPGRFSGRQFSNSRSEMNVSTLELGDSALYLCASSPDSASYEQYFGPGTRLTVT.

The chain employs TRBV7-2 and TRBJ2-2; tentatively, D is TRBD2 (7 bases). CDR3 length equals 14 residues. Trimming removed 6 bases at V and 7 bases at J, with 15 bases between. Germline values: CDR1 SGHTA, CDR2 FQGNSA. This CDR3 is CASRIPGEGGELFF. The CDR3 DNA is TGTGCCAGCAGGATTCCAGGGGAGGGCGGGGAGCTGTTTTTT.

This clone was counted between two and nine times. The gene calls are TRBV6-1 and TRBJ1-2; no reliable D call. The germline V and J ends were trimmed by 4 bases and 4 bases, with 4 bases remaining between them. Germline CDR1 and CDR2: MNHNS and SASEGT. The CDR3 has 11 amino acids. CDR3 nucleotide sequence: TGTGCCAGCAGTGTGCTCTATGGCTACACCTTC. Translating gives CASSVLYGYTF.

V and J are TRBV28 and TRBJ1-3; 9 bases align to TRBD1. The CDR3 length is 19 residues. V shed 4 bases, J shed 0 bases, and the junction held 13 bases outside the gene matches. CDR1 is MDHEN, CDR2 SYDVKM, per germline. The CDR3: CASSSAGTGYISSGNTIYF. In DNA, the CDR3 is TGTGCCAGCAGTTCAGCCGGGACAGGGTATATCAGCTCTGGAAACACCATATATTTT.

This chain connects TRBV7-9 to TRBJ1-4; D is ambiguous. Trimming shortened V by 1 base and J by 2 bases, and 8 bases separated the two germline ends. The CDR3 is 15 residues long. The germline V gene encodes CDR1 SEHNR and CDR2 FQNEAQ (reference sequence). CDR3 loop: CASSLVGGTNEKLFF. CDR3 DNA: TGTGCCAGCAGCTTAGTAGGAGGGACTAATGAAAAACTGTTTTTT.

In its sample, this clone was seen once. This chain joins TRBV4-1 and TRBJ1-2; weak D call: TRBD1 (6 bases). This CDR3 comprises 15 residues. The V end was cut by 0 bases, the J end by 2 bases, with 10 bases between. Per germline, CDR1 MGHRA and CDR2 YSYEKL. CDR3 sequence reads: CASSQERGGNYGYTF. The DNA for the CDR3 is TGCGCCAGCAGCCAAGAGAGAGGGGGAAACTATGGCTACACCTTC.

This rearrangement joins TRBV5-8 to TRBJ1-3, with D perhaps matching TRBD1 (6 bases). Germline assignment: CDR1 SGHTS and CDR2 YDEGEE. Trimming shortened V by 2 bases and J by 0 bases, and 12 bases separated the two germline ends. The CDR3 length is 16 residues. As DNA, the CDR3 is TGTGCCAGCAGCTTCGGGGGGCTCTACTCTGGAAACACCATATATTTT. Residues: CASSFGGLYSGNTIYF. The variable domain in full, with the rest retrieved from reference TRBV5-8 and TRBJ1-3, is EAGVTQSPTHLIKTRGQQATLRCSPISGHTSVYWYQQALGLGLQFLLWYDEGEERNRGNFPPRFSGRQFPNYSSELNVNALELEDSALYLCASSFGGLYSGNTIYFGEGSWLTVV.

The chain uses TRBV7-3 and TRBJ2-7; 7 bases line up with TRBD2. The junction had 6 bases not matched to a gene; V was cut back by 5 bases and J by 5 bases. Germline CDR1 SGHTA, CDR2 FQGTGA. The CDR3 is 13 amino acids. The DNA of the CDR3 is TGTGCCAGCAGCGAGACTAGCATCCACGAGCAGTACTTC. Its translation is CASSETSIHEQYF.

In this sample, this clone turned up once. The DNA for the CDR3 is TGTGCCAGCAGCCCCCTAGCGGCCTACAATGAGCAGTTCTTC. Protein sequence: CASSPLAAYNEQFF. The chain employs TRBV9 and TRBJ2-1, with 7 bases that match TRBD2. Germline V lookup: CDR1 SGDLS, CDR2 YYNGEE. V trimming: 4 bases; J trimming: 2 bases; junction bases outside the gene matches: 3. The CDR3 runs 14 residues.

The genes are TRBV18 and TRBJ2-7; D tentatively reads TRBD1 or TRBD2 (5 bases each). CDR3 length: 17 amino acids. Per germline, CDR1 KGHSH and CDR2 LQKENI. V was cut by 5 bases and J by 5 bases, with 25 bases left in between. CDR3 nucleotide sequence: TGTGCCAGCTCATTGCCCTTTACGGGGCGCGTGTTAGACGAGCAGTACTTC. Translation gives CASSLPFTGRVLDEQYF. Supplemented by reference TRBV18 and TRBJ2-7, the full variable domain reads NAGVMQNPRHLVRRRGQEARLRCSPMKGHSHVYWYRQLPEEGLKFMVYLQKENIIDESGMPKERFSAEFPKEGPSILRIQQVVRGDSAAYFCASSLPFTGRVLDEQYFGPGTRLTVT.